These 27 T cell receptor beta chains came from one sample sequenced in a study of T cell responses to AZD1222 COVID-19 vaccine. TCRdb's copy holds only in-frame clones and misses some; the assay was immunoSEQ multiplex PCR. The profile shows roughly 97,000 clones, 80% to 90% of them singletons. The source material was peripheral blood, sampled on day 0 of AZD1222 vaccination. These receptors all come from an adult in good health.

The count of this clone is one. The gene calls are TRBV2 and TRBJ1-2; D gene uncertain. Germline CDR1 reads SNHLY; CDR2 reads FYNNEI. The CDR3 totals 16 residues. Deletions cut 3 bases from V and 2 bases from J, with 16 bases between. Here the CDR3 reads CASSEDRSYSNYGYTF. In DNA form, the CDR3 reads TGTGCCAGCAGTGAGGACCGCTCCTACTCGAACTATGGCTACACCTTC.

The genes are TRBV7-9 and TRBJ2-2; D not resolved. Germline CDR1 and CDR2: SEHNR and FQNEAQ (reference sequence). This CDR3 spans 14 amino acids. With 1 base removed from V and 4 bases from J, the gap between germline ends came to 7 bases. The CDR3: CASSLELVTGELFF. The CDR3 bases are TGTGCCAGCAGCTTAGAGCTGGTCACCGGGGAGCTGTTTTTT.

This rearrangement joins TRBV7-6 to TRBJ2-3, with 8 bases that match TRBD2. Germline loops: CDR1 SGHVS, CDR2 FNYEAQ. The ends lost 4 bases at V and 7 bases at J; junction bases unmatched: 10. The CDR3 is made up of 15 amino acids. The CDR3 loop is CASSSNYGGANTQYF. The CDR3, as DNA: TGTGCCAGCAGCTCCAACTACGGGGGGGCCAATACGCAGTATTTT. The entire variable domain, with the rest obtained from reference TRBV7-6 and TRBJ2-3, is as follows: GAGVSQSPRYKVTKRGQDVALRCDPISGHVSLYWYRQALGQGPEFLTYFNYEAQQDKSGLPNDRFSAERPEGSISTLTIQRTEQRDSAMYRCASSSNYGGANTQYFGPGTRLTVL.

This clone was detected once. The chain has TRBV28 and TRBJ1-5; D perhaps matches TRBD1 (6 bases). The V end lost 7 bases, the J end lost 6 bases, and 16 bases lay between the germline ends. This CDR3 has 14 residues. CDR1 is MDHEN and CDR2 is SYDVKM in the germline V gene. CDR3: CASTHSRGSQPQHF. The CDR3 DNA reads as TGTGCCAGCACTCATTCTAGGGGGTCTCAGCCCCAGCATTTT.

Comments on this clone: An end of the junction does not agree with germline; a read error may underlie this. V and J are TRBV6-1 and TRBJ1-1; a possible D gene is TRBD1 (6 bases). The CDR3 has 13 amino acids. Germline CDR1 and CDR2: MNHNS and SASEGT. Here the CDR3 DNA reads TGTGCCAGCAGTGAAGCGGGACACACTGAAGCTTGCTTT. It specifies CASSEAGHTEACF.

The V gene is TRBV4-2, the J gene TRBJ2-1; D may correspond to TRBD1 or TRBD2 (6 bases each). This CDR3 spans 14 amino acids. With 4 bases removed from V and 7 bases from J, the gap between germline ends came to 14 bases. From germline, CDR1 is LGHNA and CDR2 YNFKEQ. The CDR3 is CASSLPGGPNEQFF. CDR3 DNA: TGTGCCAGCAGCCTTCCCGGGGGCCCAAATGAGCAGTTCTTC.

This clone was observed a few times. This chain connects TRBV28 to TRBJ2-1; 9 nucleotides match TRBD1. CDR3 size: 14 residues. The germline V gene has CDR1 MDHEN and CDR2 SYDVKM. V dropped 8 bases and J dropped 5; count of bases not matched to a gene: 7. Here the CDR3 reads CASYGQGRHNEQFF. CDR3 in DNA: TGTGCCAGCTACGGACAGGGGAGGCACAATGAGCAGTTCTTC.

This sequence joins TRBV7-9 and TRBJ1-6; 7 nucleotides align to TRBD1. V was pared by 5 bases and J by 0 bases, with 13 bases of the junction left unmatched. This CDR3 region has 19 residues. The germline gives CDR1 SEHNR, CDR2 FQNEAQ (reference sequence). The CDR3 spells CASSTDRVERSSYNSPLHF. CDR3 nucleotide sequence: TGTGCCAGCAGCACCGACAGGGTAGAAAGGAGCTCCTATAATTCACCCCTCCACTTT. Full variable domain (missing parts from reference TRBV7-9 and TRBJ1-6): DTGVSQNPRHKITKRGQNVTFRCDPISEHNRLYWYRQTLGQGPEFLTYFQNEAQLEKSRLLSDRFSAERPKGSFSTLEIQRTEQGDSAMYLCASSTDRVERSSYNSPLHFGNGTRLTVT.

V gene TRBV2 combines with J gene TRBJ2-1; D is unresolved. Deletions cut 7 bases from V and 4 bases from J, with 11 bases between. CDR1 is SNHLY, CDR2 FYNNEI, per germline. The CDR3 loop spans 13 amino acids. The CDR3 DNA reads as TGTGCCAGCAAGCCAAGCGAATACAATGAGCAGTTCTTC. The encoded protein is CASKPSEYNEQFF.

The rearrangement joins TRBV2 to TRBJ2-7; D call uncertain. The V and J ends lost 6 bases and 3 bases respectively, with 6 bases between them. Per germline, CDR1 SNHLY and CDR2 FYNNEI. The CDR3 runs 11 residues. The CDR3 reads CASRVYYEQYF. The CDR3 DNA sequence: TGTGCCAGCAGGGTGTACTACGAGCAGTACTTC.

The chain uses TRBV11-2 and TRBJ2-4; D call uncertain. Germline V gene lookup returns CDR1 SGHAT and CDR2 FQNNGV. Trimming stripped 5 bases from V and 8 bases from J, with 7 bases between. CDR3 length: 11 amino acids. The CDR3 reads CASSREDIQYF. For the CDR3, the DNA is TGTGCCAGCAGCCGAGAAGACATTCAGTACTTC. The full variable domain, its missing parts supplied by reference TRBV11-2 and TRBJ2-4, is EAGVAQSPRYKIIEKRQSVAFWCNPISGHATLYWYQQILGQGPKLLIQFQNNGVVDDSQLPKDRFSAERLKGVDSTLKIQPAKLEDSAVYLCASSREDIQYFGAGTRLSVL.

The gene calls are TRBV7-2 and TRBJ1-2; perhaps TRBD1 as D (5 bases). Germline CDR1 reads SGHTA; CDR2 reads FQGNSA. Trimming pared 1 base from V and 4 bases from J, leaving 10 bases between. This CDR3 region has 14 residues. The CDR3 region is CASSLGGTRYGYTF. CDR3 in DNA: TGTGCCAGCAGCTTAGGCGGGACTCGCTATGGCTACACCTTC.

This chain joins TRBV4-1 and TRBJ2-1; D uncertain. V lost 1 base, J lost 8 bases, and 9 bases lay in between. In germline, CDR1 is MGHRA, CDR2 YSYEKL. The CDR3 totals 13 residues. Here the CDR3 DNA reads TGCGCCAGCAGCCAAGGGAGCACCCATGAGCAGTTCTTC. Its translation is CASSQGSTHEQFF.

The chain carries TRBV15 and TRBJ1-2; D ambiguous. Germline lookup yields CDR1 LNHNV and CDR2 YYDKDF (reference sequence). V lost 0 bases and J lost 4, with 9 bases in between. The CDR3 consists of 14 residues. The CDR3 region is CATSREEGSYGYTF. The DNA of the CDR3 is TGTGCCACCAGCAGAGAGGAGGGTTCCTATGGCTACACCTTC.

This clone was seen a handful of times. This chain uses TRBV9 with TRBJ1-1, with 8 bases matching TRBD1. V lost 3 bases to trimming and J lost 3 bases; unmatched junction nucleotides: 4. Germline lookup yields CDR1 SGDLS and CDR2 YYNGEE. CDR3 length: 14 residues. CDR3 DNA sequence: TGTGCCAGCAGCGGACAGGGGATATACACTGAAGCTTTCTTT. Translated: CASSGQGIYTEAFF.

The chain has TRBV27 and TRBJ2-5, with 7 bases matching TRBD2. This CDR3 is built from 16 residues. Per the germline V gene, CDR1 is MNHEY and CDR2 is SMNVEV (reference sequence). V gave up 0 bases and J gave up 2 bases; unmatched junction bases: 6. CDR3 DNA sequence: TGTGCCAGCAGTTTATCTACTAGCGTGGGACAAGAGACCCAGTACTTC. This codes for CASSLSTSVGQETQYF.

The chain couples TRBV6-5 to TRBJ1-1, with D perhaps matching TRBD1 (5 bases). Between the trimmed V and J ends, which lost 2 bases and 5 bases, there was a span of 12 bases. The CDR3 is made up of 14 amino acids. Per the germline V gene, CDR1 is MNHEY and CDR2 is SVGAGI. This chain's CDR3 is CASSYGAGRTEAFF. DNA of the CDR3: TGTGCCAGCAGTTACGGGGCAGGGAGGACTGAAGCTTTCTTT.

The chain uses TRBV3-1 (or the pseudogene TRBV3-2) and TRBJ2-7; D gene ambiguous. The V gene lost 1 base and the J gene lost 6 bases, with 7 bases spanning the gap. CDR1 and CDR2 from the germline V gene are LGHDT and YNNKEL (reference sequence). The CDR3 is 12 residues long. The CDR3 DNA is TGTGCCAGCAGCCAAGCTAGACTCGAGCAGTACTTC. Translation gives CASSQARLEQYF.

CDR3 nucleotides: TGTGCCAGCAGCCCACAGGGGTCTAGCAATCAGCCCCAGCATTTT. Translating it yields CASSPQGSSNQPQHF. The rearrangement links TRBV7-2 to TRBJ1-5; the match to TRBD1 covers 7 bases. Trimming at V came to 5 bases and at J to 0 bases, leaving 4 bases not matched to a gene. This CDR3 has 15 residues. The germline V gene encodes CDR1 SGHTA and CDR2 FQGNSA.

CDR3 loop: CASSSTSSSGSPYEQFF. CDR3 DNA: TGTGCCAGTTCATCGACCTCCTCTAGCGGGTCCCCCTATGAGCAGTTCTTC. The chain uses TRBV28 and TRBJ2-1; TRBD2 matches 8 bases. The CDR3 has 17 amino acids. V shed 9 bases and J 8 bases; nucleotides not matched to a gene: 21. Germline loops: CDR1 MDHEN, CDR2 SYDVKM.

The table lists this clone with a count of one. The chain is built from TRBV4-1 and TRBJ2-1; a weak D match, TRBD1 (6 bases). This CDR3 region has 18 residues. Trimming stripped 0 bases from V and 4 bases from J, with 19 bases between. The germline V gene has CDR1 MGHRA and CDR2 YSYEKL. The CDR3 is CASSQESQGPLGYNEQFF. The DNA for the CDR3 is TGCGCCAGCAGCCAAGAGTCCCAGGGGCCCCTGGGGTACAATGAGCAGTTCTTC.

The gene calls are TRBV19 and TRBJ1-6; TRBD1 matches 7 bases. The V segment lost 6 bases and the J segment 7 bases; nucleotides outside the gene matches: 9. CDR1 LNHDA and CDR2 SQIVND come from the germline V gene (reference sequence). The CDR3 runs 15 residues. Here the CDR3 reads CASRTDRAGNSPLHF. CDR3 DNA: TGTGCCAGTAGGACCGACAGGGCGGGCAATTCACCCCTCCACTTT.

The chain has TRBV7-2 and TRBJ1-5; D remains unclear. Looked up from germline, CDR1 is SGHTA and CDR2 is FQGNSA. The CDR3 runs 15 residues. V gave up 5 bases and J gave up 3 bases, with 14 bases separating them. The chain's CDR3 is CASSPAQSPNQPQHF. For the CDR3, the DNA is TGTGCCAGCAGCCCAGCTCAGTCCCCCAATCAGCCCCAGCATTTT.

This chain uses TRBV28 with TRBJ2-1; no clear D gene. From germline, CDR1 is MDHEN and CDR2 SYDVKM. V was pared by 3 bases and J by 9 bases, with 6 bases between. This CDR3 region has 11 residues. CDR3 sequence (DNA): TGTGCCAGCAGTTTGGTTTTTGAGCAGTTCTTC. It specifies CASSLVFEQFF.

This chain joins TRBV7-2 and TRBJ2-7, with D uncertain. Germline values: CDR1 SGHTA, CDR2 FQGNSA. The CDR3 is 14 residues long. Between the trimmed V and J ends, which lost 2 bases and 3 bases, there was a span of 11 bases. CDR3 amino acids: CASSLSQALYEQYF. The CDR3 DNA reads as TGTGCCAGCAGCTTAAGTCAGGCACTCTACGAGCAGTACTTC.

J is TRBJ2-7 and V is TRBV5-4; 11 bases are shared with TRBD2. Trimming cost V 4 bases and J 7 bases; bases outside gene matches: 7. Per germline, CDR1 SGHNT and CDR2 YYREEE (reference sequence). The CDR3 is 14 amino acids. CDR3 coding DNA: TGTGCCAGCAGCATACTAGCGGGGGTAGGAGAGCAGTACTTC. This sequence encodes CASSILAGVGEQYF.

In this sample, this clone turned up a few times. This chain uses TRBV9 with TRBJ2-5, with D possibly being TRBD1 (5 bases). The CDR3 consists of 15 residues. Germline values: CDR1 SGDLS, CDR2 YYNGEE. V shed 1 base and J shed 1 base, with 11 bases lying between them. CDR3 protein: CASSVQGVVQETQYF. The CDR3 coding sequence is TGTGCCAGCAGCGTACAAGGGGTCGTCCAAGAGACCCAGTACTTC. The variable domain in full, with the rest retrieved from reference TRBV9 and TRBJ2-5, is DSGVTQTPKHLITATGQRVTLRCSPRSGDLSVYWYQQSLDQGLQFLIQYYNGEERAKGNILERFSAQQFPDLHSELNLSSLELGDSALYFCASSVQGVVQETQYFGPGTRLLVL.